The 29 T cell receptor beta chains given below trace back to one sample, sequenced in a study of blood T cell repertoires in COVID-19. Clones were sequenced by immunoSEQ multiplex PCR, and TCRdb holds only the in-frame ones, with some missing. The data hold 400,000 to 550,000 clones, with around 88% observed a single time. Sample: peripheral blood. The receptor set was obtained from a woman younger than 45 with acute or convalescent COVID-19.

As DNA, the CDR3 is TGCAGCGTTAGTTCAGGAGGGCTTAACACTGAAGCTTTCTTT. It specifies CSVSSGGLNTEAFF. This chain connects TRBV29-1 to TRBJ1-1; D is unclear. The V end lost 5 bases, the J end lost 2 bases, and 15 bases lay between the germline ends. This CDR3 region has 14 residues. CDR1 and CDR2 from the germline V gene are SQVTM and ANQGSEA.

This chain connects TRBV14 to TRBJ2-1; D is uncertain. V was clipped by 4 bases and J by 7 bases, with 5 bases between them. Germline values: CDR1 SGHDN, CDR2 FVKESK. This CDR3 has 11 residues. CDR3 coding DNA: TGTGCCAGCAGCCTCCGGAATGAGCAGTTCTTC. This sequence encodes CASSLRNEQFF.

This sequence joins TRBV7-8 and TRBJ2-4; a weak D match, TRBD2 (5 bases). V lost 1 base and J 0 bases, leaving 10 bases between the germline ends. The germline V gene encodes CDR1 SGHVS and CDR2 FQNEAQ. This CDR3 comprises 16 residues. The CDR3 loop is CASSLGGFQAKNIQYF. The CDR3 DNA sequence: TGTGCCAGCAGCTTAGGCGGGTTCCAAGCCAAAAACATTCAGTACTTC. Combining the CDR3 with reference TRBV7-8 and TRBJ2-4 gives the whole variable domain GAGVSQSPRYKVAKRGQDVALRCDPISGHVSLFWYQQALGQGPEFLTYFQNEAQLDKSGLPSDRFFAERPEGSVSTLKIQRTQQEDSAVYLCASSLGGFQAKNIQYFGAGTRLSVL.

V gene TRBV12-5 combines with J gene TRBJ2-3, with 7 positions matching TRBD1. This CDR3 is 16 amino acids long. The V and J ends lost 0 bases and 0 bases, in that order; junction bases with no gene match: 3. The germline CDR1 and CDR2 sequences are LGHNT and FRNRAP. The CDR3: CASGLVQTGSTDTQYF. The CDR3 region has the DNA TGTGCTAGTGGTTTGGTACAGACAGGGAGCACAGATACGCAGTATTTT.

A note on this clone: This same CDR3 is encoded by further DNA sequences in the sample. This rearrangement joins TRBV3-1 (or the pseudogene TRBV3-2) to TRBJ1-4, with D possibly matching TRBD1 (5 bases). Germline V gives CDR1 LGHDT, CDR2 YNNKEL (reference sequence). The CDR3 sequence is 15 residues long. V lost 0 bases and J lost 8, with 13 bases in between. As DNA, the CDR3 is TGTGCCAGCAGCCAAGACGGCAGGGCAGGAGAAAAACTGTTTTTT. Translated, it gives CASSQDGRAGEKLFF.

This clone was detected only a few times. The V call is TRBV15, the J call TRBJ1-1, with 7 bases identical to TRBD1. The CDR3 consists of 16 residues. V shed 0 bases and J 1 base; nucleotides not matched to a gene: 5. Germline V gene lookup returns CDR1 LNHNV and CDR2 YYDKDF (reference sequence). CDR3 region: CATSRDLGQTNTEAFF. The CDR3 nucleotides read TGTGCCACCAGCAGAGACCTGGGACAGACGAACACTGAAGCTTTCTTT.

The V and J genes are TRBV5-4 and TRBJ2-7, with D maybe TRBD1 (5 bases). The germline V gene encodes CDR1 SGHNT and CDR2 YYREEE (reference sequence). Trimming pared 2 bases from V and 5 bases from J, leaving 14 bases between. The CDR3 runs 14 residues. This chain's CDR3 is CASSLAAGSHEQYF. For the CDR3, the DNA is TGTGCCAGCAGCTTAGCTGCAGGGTCCCACGAGCAGTACTTC.

This clone was seen only once. The chain employs TRBV5-5 and TRBJ2-5; 9 bases are a match to TRBD1. Trimming at V came to 4 bases and at J to 3 bases, leaving 10 bases not matched to a gene. The CDR3 length is 16 residues. Germline CDR1 and CDR2: SGHKS and YYEKEE (reference sequence). The CDR3 DNA is TGTGCCAGCAGCCCGGGACAGGGACAGGACGAAGAGACCCAGTACTTC. Protein: CASSPGQGQDEETQYF.

J is TRBJ2-2 and V is TRBV28, with TRBD2 identical over 11 bases. Looked up from germline, CDR1 is MDHEN and CDR2 is SYDVKM. The CDR3 is made up of 16 amino acids. Unmatched junction bases numbered 1, after V lost 3 bases and J lost 1 base. The DNA for the CDR3 is TGTGCCAGCAGTTTTGGACTAGCGGGGAACACCGGGGAGCTGTTTTTT. Protein: CASSFGLAGNTGELFF.

This clone was found once. CDR3 sequence reads: CASSWTPSGNTIYF. The CDR3, as DNA: TGTGCCAGTAGTTGGACACCCTCTGGAAACACCATATATTTT. This chain uses TRBV19 with TRBJ1-3, with a tentative D call TRBD1 (5 bases). This CDR3 has 14 residues. V lost 5 bases, J lost 0 bases, and 8 bases lay in between. Germline V gene lookup returns CDR1 LNHDA and CDR2 SQIVND (reference sequence).

This clone appeared a single time. The chain uses TRBV6-6 and TRBJ2-1; D is possibly TRBD1 (5 bases). CDR1 MNHNY and CDR2 SVGAGI come from the germline V gene (reference sequence). This CDR3 region has 16 residues. V was pared by 6 bases and J by 2 bases, with 17 bases between. CDR3 nucleotide sequence: TGTGCCAGCAGAATCTACGCTCCAGGGACCTACAATGAGCAGTTCTTC. Residues: CASRIYAPGTYNEQFF.

Points on this clone: This may stem from a read error, because a much larger clone lies one nucleotide away. This rearrangement joins TRBV7-2 to TRBJ2-3; possibly TRBD1 for D (6 bases). Germline CDR1 and CDR2: SGHTA and FQGNSA. Trimming removed 4 bases at V and 4 bases at J, with 12 bases between. The CDR3 length is 14 residues. The CDR3 region is CASSWGRGADTQYF. CDR3 in DNA: TGTGCCAGCAGCTGGGGCAGGGGAGCAGATACGCAGTATTTT.

In its sample, this clone was seen a few times. At the DNA level, this CDR3 is encoded by other sequences in the same sample as well. This chain uses TRBV5-1 with TRBJ2-1; 11 bases agree with TRBD2. Per germline, CDR1 SGHRS and CDR2 YFSETQ. V was clipped by 1 base and J by 5 bases; unmatched bases: 2. There are 15 residues in the CDR3. Here the CDR3 reads CASSLRLAGNNEQFF. In DNA form, the CDR3 reads TGCGCCAGCAGCTTGCGACTAGCGGGGAACAATGAGCAGTTCTTC.

This clone was seen just once. V gene TRBV6-1 combines with J gene TRBJ2-7, with TRBD1 matching over 7 bases. The trim removed 2 bases at V and 0 bases at J, leaving 4 bases unmatched. The CDR3 spans 15 residues. Germline-derived CDR1 and CDR2 are MNHNS and SASEGT. CDR3 DNA sequence: TGTGCCAGCAGTGAACCGGACAGGACCTCCTACGAGCAGTACTTC. Encoded protein: CASSEPDRTSYEQYF.

A single count supports this clone. DNA of the CDR3: TGTGCCAGCAGCCTTCGGATAGGGGACTATGGCTACACCTTC. Protein sequence: CASSLRIGDYGYTF. V usage is TRBV7-2 and J usage is TRBJ1-2; maybe TRBD1 (5 bases). The germline V gene encodes CDR1 SGHTA and CDR2 FQGNSA. Trimming took off 5 bases at V and 3 bases at J, with 13 bases between the two ends. The CDR3 loop spans 14 amino acids.

This chain joins TRBV5-5 and TRBJ1-2; D is unresolved. V lost 0 bases and J lost 5, with 11 bases in between. The germline V gene encodes CDR1 SGHKS and CDR2 YYEKEE (reference sequence). CDR3 length: 14 amino acids. The CDR3 region is CASSLGHTFYGYTF. In DNA, the CDR3 is TGTGCCAGCAGCTTGGGACATACTTTTTATGGCTACACCTTC. The full variable domain, in which reference TRBV5-5 and TRBJ1-2 provide the parts outside the CDR3, is DAGVTQSPTHLIKTRGQQVTLRCSPISGHKSVSWYQQVLGQGPQFIFQYYEKEERGRGNFPDRFSARQFPNYSSELNVNALLLGDSALYLCASSLGHTFYGYTFGSGTRLTVV.

The rearrangement links TRBV19 to TRBJ2-7, with a possible D match to TRBD2 (6 bases). In germline, CDR1 is LNHDA, CDR2 SQIVND (reference sequence). The CDR3 contains 12 residues. The V end lost 3 bases, the J end lost 5 bases, and 8 bases lay between the germline ends. The CDR3, as DNA: TGTGCCAGTAGTATTGGGGGGAACGAGCAGTACTTC. It yields the protein CASSIGGNEQYF. Complete variable domain (other parts from reference TRBV19 and TRBJ2-7): DGGITQSPKYLFRKEGQNVTLSCEQNLNHDAMYWYRQDPGQGLRLIYYSQIVNDFQKGDIAEGYSVSREKKESFPLTVTSAQKNPTAFYLCASSIGGNEQYFGPGTRLTVT.

The rearrangement uses TRBV30 and TRBJ2-7; 8 nucleotides agree with TRBD1. The CDR3 spans 13 residues. Germline CDR1 reads GTSNPN; CDR2 reads SVGIG (reference sequence). V lost 2 bases and J lost 6; bases outside the gene matches: 6. The CDR3 bases are TGTGCCTGGAGTACAGGGGGGCCGGTCGAGCAGTACTTC. The encoded protein is CAWSTGGPVEQYF.

The chain links TRBV9 to TRBJ2-2; D gene uncertain. The CDR3 has 15 amino acids. Per the germline V gene, CDR1 is SGDLS and CDR2 is YYNGEE. V dropped 0 bases and J dropped 4 bases, with 10 bases sitting between them. CDR3 region: CASSVDGTITGELFF. The DNA of the CDR3 is TGTGCCAGCAGCGTAGATGGCACCATCACCGGGGAGCTGTTTTTT.

This chain links TRBV6-5 with TRBJ2-7; TRBD1 matches 8 bases. CDR1 and CDR2 (germline): MNHEY, SVGAGI. CDR3 length: 15 amino acids. The V gene end was trimmed by 5 bases and the J gene end by 7 bases; junction bases not matched to a gene: 13. The CDR3 loop reads CASSTTGTGLREQYF. The CDR3 DNA reads TGTGCCAGCAGTACCACCGGGACAGGACTTAGGGAGCAGTACTTC.

V usage is TRBV5-4 and J usage is TRBJ1-1, with TRBD1 matching over 8 bases. The germline V gene has CDR1 SGHNT and CDR2 YYREEE (reference sequence). V dropped 5 bases and J dropped 3; count of bases not matched to a gene: 3. This CDR3 region has 13 residues. Here the CDR3 reads CASRGQVDTEAFF. The CDR3 coding sequence is TGTGCCAGCAGGGGACAGGTGGACACTGAAGCTTTCTTT. Complete variable domain (other parts from reference TRBV5-4 and TRBJ1-1): ETGVTQSPTHLIKTRGQQVTLRCSSQSGHNTVSWYQQALGQGPQFIFQYYREEENGRGNFPPRFSGLQFPNYSSELNVNALELDDSALYLCASRGQVDTEAFFGQGTRLTVV.

The chain has TRBV12-5 and TRBJ2-1; D perhaps matches TRBD2 (7 bases). V was clipped by 6 bases and J by 6 bases, with 15 bases between them. In germline, CDR1 is LGHNT, CDR2 FRNRAP. The CDR3 has 14 residues. The CDR3 loop is CASGNLGGANEQFF. In DNA form, the CDR3 reads TGTGCTAGTGGAAATTTGGGGGGGGCCAATGAGCAGTTCTTC.

The chain joins TRBV9 to TRBJ1-1; D is ambiguous. Germline V gene lookup returns CDR1 SGDLS and CDR2 YYNGEE. V was shortened by 2 bases and J by 4 bases, with 15 bases between the two germline ends. The CDR3 sequence is 15 residues long. The CDR3 DNA reads TGTGCCAGCAGCGTTCGCCTGGAGGGCGTCACTGAAGCTTTCTTT. Protein product: CASSVRLEGVTEAFF.

This clone was seen once. This rearrangement joins TRBV6-5 to TRBJ1-6, with TRBD1 as a possible D gene (6 bases). CDR3 length: 14 amino acids. V gave up 6 bases and J gave up 10 bases, with 16 bases separating them. Germline-derived CDR1 and CDR2 are MNHEY and SVGAGI. The CDR3 region is CASSRAQGFSPLHF. CDR3 DNA sequence: TGTGCCAGCAGCCGCGCACAGGGATTCTCACCCCTCCACTTT.

The J gene is TRBJ1-4, the V gene TRBV28; D may be TRBD1 (5 bases). Germline values: CDR1 MDHEN, CDR2 SYDVKM. V lost 5 bases to trimming and J lost 5 bases, with 9 bases between them. This CDR3 comprises 13 residues. The CDR3 bases are TGTGCCAGCAGTGGTGGGGCAAATGAAAAACTGTTTTTT. Its protein product is CASSGGANEKLFF.

J is TRBJ1-2 and V is TRBV27, with 7 bases aligning to TRBD1. The CDR3 totals 17 residues. J lost 4 bases, V lost 0 bases, and 11 bases had no gene match. The germline gives CDR1 MNHEY, CDR2 SMNVEV (reference sequence). In DNA, the CDR3 is TGTGCCAGCAGTTTATCCCCACTCCGACAGGGAACCTATGGCTACACCTTC. This encodes CASSLSPLRQGTYGYTF.

The V call is TRBV28, the J call TRBJ1-5, with D unclear. V was clipped by 4 bases and J by 9 bases, with 10 bases between them. Germline V gives CDR1 MDHEN, CDR2 SYDVKM. The CDR3 has 12 amino acids. The CDR3 is CASSSLLPPQHF. The CDR3 DNA reads as TGTGCCAGCAGTTCCCTATTACCGCCCCAGCATTTT.

The V gene is TRBV18, the J gene TRBJ2-3, with 8 bases matching TRBD1. CDR1 and CDR2 (germline): KGHSH, LQKENI. The CDR3 length is 16 residues. V gave up 4 bases and J gave up 0 bases; unmatched junction bases: 6. Here the CDR3 DNA reads TGTGCCAGCTCACGGACAGGGCCGCCTAGCACAGATACGCAGTATTTT. It translates to CASSRTGPPSTDTQYF.

The rearrangement joins TRBV9 to TRBJ2-5; 10 positions agree with TRBD2. Trimming took 4 bases from V and 4 from J; bases not matched to a gene: 13. CDR3 length: 17 amino acids. Germline-derived CDR1 and CDR2 are SGDLS and YYNGEE. CDR3 in DNA: TGTGCCAGCAGCTCCAGCCCTCTAGCGGGGGTCAGAGAGACCCAGTACTTC. Amino acid sequence: CASSSSPLAGVRETQYF.